These 10 T cell receptor beta chains share one sample of origin, sequenced in a study of T cell repertoires in cytomegalovirus infection. TCRdb passed the reads through MiXCR, listing each CDR3 protein once. The data show just over 300,000 distinct CDR3 sequences, with roughly 16% seen just once and around 12% held by the top ten. Sequences were obtained from PBMCs. All receptors derive from a human donor in good health (CMV status not recorded). Some clones in this sample may be carry-over from other donors' samples.

The V gene is TRBV29-1, the J gene TRBJ2-2; no clear D. Trimming left V 2 bases short and J 5 bases short, with 9 bases between. This CDR3 has 13 residues. Germline V gene data show CDR1 as SQVTM and CDR2 as ANQGSEA. For the CDR3, the DNA is TGCAGCGTTGAATACACAAGGACCGGGGAGCTGTTTTTT. This gives the protein CSVEYTRTGELFF.

In this sample, this clonotype turned up a few times. The rearrangement joins TRBV20-1 to TRBJ1-1; D possibly corresponds to TRBD1 (6 bases). CDR3 size: 14 residues. V lost 1 base, J lost 4 bases, and 13 bases lay in between. CDR1 and CDR2 (germline): DFQATT, SNEGSKA (reference sequence). CDR3 in amino acids: CSARVSRGGTEAFF. In DNA, the CDR3 is TGCAGTGCTAGAGTATCCAGGGGAGGCACTGAAGCTTTCTTT.

This clonotype has ten or more counts. The CDR3 here is CASSQLRGTIAGAPYNEQFF. The CDR3 DNA follows: TGTGCCAGCAGCCAACTTAGGGGCACTATAGCGGGGGCCCCCTACAATGAGCAGTTCTTC. The rearrangement joins TRBV3-1 to TRBJ2-1; TRBD2 agrees at 9 bases. Germline loops: CDR1 LGHDT, CDR2 YNNKEL (reference sequence). This CDR3 contains 20 residues. V dropped 2 bases and J dropped 2; count of bases not matched to a gene: 16.

The V and J genes are TRBV27 and TRBJ2-7, with 12 bases that match TRBD2. V shed 5 bases and J 1 base; nucleotides not matched to a gene: 12. In germline, CDR1 is MNHEY, CDR2 SMNVEV (reference sequence). This CDR3 has 18 amino acids. Here the CDR3 reads CASSIKLAGGPVSYEQYF. The CDR3 region has the DNA TGTGCCAGCAGTATCAAACTAGCGGGGGGTCCTGTTTCCTACGAGCAGTACTTC.

This clonotype was picked up a small number of times. The gene calls are TRBV19 and TRBJ1-1; D remains unclear. Germline CDR1 reads LNHDA; CDR2 reads SQIVND (reference sequence). V lost 7 bases to trimming and J lost 0 bases, with 15 bases between them. CDR3 length equals 15 residues. The CDR3, as DNA: TGTGCCAGTAAATGGGCTGCCGGACTGAACACTGAAGCTTTCTTT. Translating it yields CASKWAAGLNTEAFF.

Ten or more counts support this clonotype. J is TRBJ2-7 and V is TRBV12-3 or TRBV12-4; D might be TRBD1 or TRBD2, each matching 5 bases. V gave up 5 bases and J gave up 4 bases, with 15 bases separating them. This CDR3 has 14 amino acids. DNA of the CDR3: TGTGCCAGCAGTGGATACGGGACCCAATACGAGCAGTACTTC. It yields the protein CASSGYGTQYEQYF.

This clonotype was recorded at least ten times. The chain uses TRBV11-2 and TRBJ2-5; perhaps TRBD2 as D (6 bases). From germline, CDR1 is SGHAT and CDR2 FQNNGV. V was shortened by 10 bases and J by 2 bases, with 14 bases between the two germline ends. The CDR3 runs 13 residues. The CDR3 protein is CATKTRRQETQYF. The CDR3 region has the DNA TGTGCCACCAAGACTAGACGTCAAGAGACCCAGTACTTC. The full variable domain, rest sourced from reference TRBV11-2 and TRBJ2-5, is EAGVAQSPRYKIIEKRQSVAFWCNPISGHATLYWYQQILGQGPKLLIQFQNNGVVDDSQLPKDRFSAERLKGVDSTLKIQPAKLEDSAVYLCATKTRRQETQYFGPGTRLLVL.

The chain links TRBV20-1 to TRBJ1-1; 8 nucleotides align to TRBD1. Germline-derived CDR1 and CDR2 are DFQATT and SNEGSKA (reference sequence). This CDR3 is built from 12 residues. Trimming cost V 6 bases and J 8 bases; bases outside gene matches: 8. Here the CDR3 DNA reads TGCAGTGCGCCGGACAGGGATCAGGAAGCTTTCTTT. It translates to CSAPDRDQEAFF.

This chain connects TRBV6-6 to TRBJ1-5, with D uncertain. Germline CDR1 is MNHNY and CDR2 is SVGAGI (reference sequence). V was pared by 1 base and J by 0 bases, with 7 bases between. This CDR3 contains 15 residues. This chain's CDR3 is CASSYLADSNQPQHF. For the CDR3, the DNA is TGTGCCAGCAGTTACTTGGCAGATAGCAATCAGCCCCAGCATTTT.

The rearrangement joins TRBV7-2 to TRBJ2-7; possibly TRBD1 for D (5 bases). The CDR3 length is 14 residues. Germline CDR1 is SGHTA and CDR2 is FQGNSA. V was clipped by 5 bases and J by 3 bases, with 14 bases between them. The CDR3 here is CASSAAQGGYEQYF. The CDR3 nucleotides are TGTGCCAGCAGCGCGGCCCAGGGCGGCTACGAGCAGTACTTC.